This T cell receptor (beta chain) was sequenced for a study of T cell responses to AZD1222 COVID-19 vaccine. Data came from immunoSEQ multiplex PCR; TCRdb stores just in-frame clones and leaves some out. The profile shows 150,000 or so clones, about 92% of them singletons. Looked up from germline, CDR1 is LNHDA and CDR2 is SQIVND (reference sequence). The CDR3 has 17 residues. V lost 5 bases and J lost 4; bases outside the gene matches: 7. The sample was peripheral blood, taken on day 0 of AZD1222 vaccination. The chain couples TRBV19 to TRBJ2-6, with 11 nucleotides matching TRBD1. The origin of this receptor is an adult in good health. CDR3 residues: CASSPGQGATGANVLTF. CDR3 bases: TGTGCCAGTAGTCCCGGACAGGGGGCAACGGGGGCCAACGTCCTGACTTTC.